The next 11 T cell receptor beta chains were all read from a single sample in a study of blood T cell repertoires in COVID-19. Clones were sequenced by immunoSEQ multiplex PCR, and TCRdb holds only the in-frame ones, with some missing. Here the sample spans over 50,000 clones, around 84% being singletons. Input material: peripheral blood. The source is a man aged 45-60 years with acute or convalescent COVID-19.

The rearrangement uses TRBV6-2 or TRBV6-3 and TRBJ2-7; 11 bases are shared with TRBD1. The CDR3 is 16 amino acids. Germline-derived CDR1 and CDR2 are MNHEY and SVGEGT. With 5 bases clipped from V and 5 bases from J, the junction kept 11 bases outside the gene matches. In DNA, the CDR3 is TGTGCCAGCAGTGACCCAGGGACAGGGGGTCGGAACGAGCAGTACTTC. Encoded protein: CASSDPGTGGRNEQYF.

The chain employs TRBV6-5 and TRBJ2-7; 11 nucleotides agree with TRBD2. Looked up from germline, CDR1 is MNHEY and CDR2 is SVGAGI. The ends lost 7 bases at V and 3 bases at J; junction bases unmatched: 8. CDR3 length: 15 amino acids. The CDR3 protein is CASIIGLAGGYEQYF. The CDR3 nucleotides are TGTGCCAGCATAATTGGCCTAGCGGGAGGCTACGAGCAGTACTTC.

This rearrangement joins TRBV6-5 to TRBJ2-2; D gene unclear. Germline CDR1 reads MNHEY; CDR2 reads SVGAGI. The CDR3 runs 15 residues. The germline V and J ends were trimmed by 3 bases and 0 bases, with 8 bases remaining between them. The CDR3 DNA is TGTGCCAGCAGTTATGGCCCCACGAACACCGGGGAGCTGTTTTTT. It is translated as CASSYGPTNTGELFF.

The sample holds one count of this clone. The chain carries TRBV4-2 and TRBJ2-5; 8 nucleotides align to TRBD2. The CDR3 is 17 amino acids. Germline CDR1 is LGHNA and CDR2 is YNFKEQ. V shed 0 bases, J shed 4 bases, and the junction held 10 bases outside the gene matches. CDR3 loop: CASSQDGEAGGGETQYF. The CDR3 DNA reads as TGTGCCAGCAGCCAAGATGGTGAGGCGGGGGGCGGAGAGACCCAGTACTTC.

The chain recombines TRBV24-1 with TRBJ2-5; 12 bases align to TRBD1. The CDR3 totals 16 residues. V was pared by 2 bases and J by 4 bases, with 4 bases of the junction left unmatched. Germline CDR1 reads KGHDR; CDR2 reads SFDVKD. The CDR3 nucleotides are TGTGCCACCAGTGATTCCGGGACAGGGGGCGGAGAGACCCAGTACTTC. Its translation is CATSDSGTGGGETQYF.

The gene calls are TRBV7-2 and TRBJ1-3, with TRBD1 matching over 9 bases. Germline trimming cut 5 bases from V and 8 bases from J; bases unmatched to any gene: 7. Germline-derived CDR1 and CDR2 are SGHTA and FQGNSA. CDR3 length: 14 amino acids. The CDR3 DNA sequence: TGTGCCAGCAGCCCTGGGACAGGGCAACACACCATATATTTT. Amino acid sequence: CASSPGTGQHTIYF.

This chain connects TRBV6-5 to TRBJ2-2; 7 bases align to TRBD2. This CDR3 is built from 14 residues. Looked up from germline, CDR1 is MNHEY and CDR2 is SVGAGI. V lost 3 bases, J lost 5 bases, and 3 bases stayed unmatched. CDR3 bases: TGTGCCAGCAGTTATGGGGGGGGAACCGGGGAGCTGTTTTTT. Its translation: CASSYGGGTGELFF.

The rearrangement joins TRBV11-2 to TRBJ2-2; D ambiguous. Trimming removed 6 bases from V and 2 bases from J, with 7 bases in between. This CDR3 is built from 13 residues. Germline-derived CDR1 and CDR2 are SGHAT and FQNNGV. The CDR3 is CASRVRNTGELFF. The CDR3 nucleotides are TGTGCCAGCAGGGTCAGAAACACCGGGGAGCTGTTTTTT. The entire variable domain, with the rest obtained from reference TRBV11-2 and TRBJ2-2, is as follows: EAGVAQSPRYKIIEKRQSVAFWCNPISGHATLYWYQQILGQGPKLLIQFQNNGVVDDSQLPKDRFSAERLKGVDSTLKIQPAKLEDSAVYLCASRVRNTGELFFGEGSRLTVL.

CDR3 coding DNA: TGTGCCAGCAGCCCCCTGACTAGCGGGCGGCTCGGCTCCTACAATGAGCAGTTCTTC. Its protein product is CASSPLTSGRLGSYNEQFF. V is TRBV14 and J is TRBJ2-1, with TRBD2 matching 10 bases. The CDR3 is 19 amino acids. From germline, CDR1 is SGHDN and CDR2 FVKESK. V was clipped by 4 bases and J by 0 bases; unmatched bases: 12.

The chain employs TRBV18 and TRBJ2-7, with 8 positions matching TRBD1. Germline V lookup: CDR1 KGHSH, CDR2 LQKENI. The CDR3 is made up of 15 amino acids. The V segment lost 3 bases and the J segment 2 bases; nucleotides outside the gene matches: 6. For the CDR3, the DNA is TGTGCCAGCTCACCCGGGACAGGTCTGGCCTACGAGCAGTACTTC. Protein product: CASSPGTGLAYEQYF.

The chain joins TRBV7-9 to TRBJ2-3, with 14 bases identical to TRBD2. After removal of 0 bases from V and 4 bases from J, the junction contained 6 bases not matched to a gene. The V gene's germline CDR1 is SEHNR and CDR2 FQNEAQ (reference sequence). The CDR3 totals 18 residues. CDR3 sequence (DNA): TGTGCCAGCAGCTTAGCGGATCCGGGACTAGCGGGAGCAGATACGCAGTATTTT. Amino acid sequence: CASSLADPGLAGADTQYF.